The 5 T cell receptor beta chains reported below all come from one sample, sequenced in a study of T-cell reconstitution after alpha-beta-depleted transplantation in children. Molecular barcoding with unique molecular identifiers was used for the TCRbeta library. From the PCR reads, TCRdb called clonotypes with MiXCR, one entry per CDR3 protein. Among around 240,000 distinct CDR3 sequences, 9.7% were seen once, and the ten largest hold about 4.8%. The specimen comprised PBMCs from the stem cell graft donor, sampled from the stem cell graft. The receptors stem from a human donor who donated a stem cell graft to a child with SCID.

This clonotype was seen at least ten times. V usage is TRBV5-1 and J usage is TRBJ1-3; 7 positions agree with TRBD1. V dropped 7 bases and J dropped 3; count of bases not matched to a gene: 4. Germline V gene lookup returns CDR1 SGHRS and CDR2 YFSETQ. The CDR3 loop spans 13 amino acids. The CDR3 bases are TGCGCCAGCCAGGGGGACGGTGGAAACACCATATATTTT. It translates to CASQGDGGNTIYF. Full variable domain (outside the CDR3, taken from reference TRBV5-1 and TRBJ1-3): KAGVTQTPRYLIKTRGQQVTLSCSPISGHRSVSWYQQTPGQGLQFLFEYFSETQRNKGNFPGRFSGRQFSNSRSEMNVSTLELGDSALYLCASQGDGGNTIYFGEGSWLTVV.

This clonotype was counted ten times or more. J is TRBJ2-7 and V is TRBV12-3 or TRBV12-4; D gene unclear. Between the trimmed V and J ends, which lost 6 bases and 4 bases, there was a span of 10 bases. CDR3 length equals 12 residues. In DNA form, the CDR3 reads TGTGCCAGCAGCCGAACGATATACGAGCAGTACTTC. Translation gives CASSRTIYEQYF.

This clonotype was counted between two and nine times. This chain uses TRBV14 with TRBJ2-1; TRBD1 matches at 7 bases. V lost 4 bases and J lost 6; bases outside the gene matches: 9. CDR1 is SGHDN and CDR2 is FVKESK in the germline V gene. The CDR3 contains 15 residues. CDR3 amino acids: CASSPVAGGVNEQFF. In DNA form, the CDR3 reads TGTGCCAGCAGCCCGGTGGCAGGGGGAGTCAATGAGCAGTTCTTC.

This clonotype appeared many times. The genes are TRBV11-2 and TRBJ1-6; TRBD1 is a possible D gene (6 bases). The CDR3 consists of 15 residues. Per the germline V gene, CDR1 is SGHAT and CDR2 is FQNNGV. V was cut by 4 bases and J by 3 bases, with 10 bases left in between. The CDR3 region has the DNA TGTGCCAGCAGCTCACTGGACAGCTATAATTCACCCCTCCACTTT. This gives the protein CASSSLDSYNSPLHF.

This clonotype turned up a few times. This chain joins TRBV5-1 and TRBJ2-3; a possible D gene is TRBD1 (5 bases). The length of the CDR3 is 14 residues. Germline loops: CDR1 SGHRS, CDR2 YFSETQ. V was cut by 0 bases and J by 11 bases, with 16 bases left in between. The CDR3 DNA reads TGCGCCAGCAGCTTGGAGCAGGGTAGGGTGTGGCAGTATTTT. Protein product: CASSLEQGRVWQYF. Full variable domain (rest looked up from reference TRBV5-1 and TRBJ2-3): KAGVTQTPRYLIKTRGQQVTLSCSPISGHRSVSWYQQTPGQGLQFLFEYFSETQRNKGNFPGRFSGRQFSNSRSEMNVSTLELGDSALYLCASSLEQGRVWQYFGPGTRLTVL.